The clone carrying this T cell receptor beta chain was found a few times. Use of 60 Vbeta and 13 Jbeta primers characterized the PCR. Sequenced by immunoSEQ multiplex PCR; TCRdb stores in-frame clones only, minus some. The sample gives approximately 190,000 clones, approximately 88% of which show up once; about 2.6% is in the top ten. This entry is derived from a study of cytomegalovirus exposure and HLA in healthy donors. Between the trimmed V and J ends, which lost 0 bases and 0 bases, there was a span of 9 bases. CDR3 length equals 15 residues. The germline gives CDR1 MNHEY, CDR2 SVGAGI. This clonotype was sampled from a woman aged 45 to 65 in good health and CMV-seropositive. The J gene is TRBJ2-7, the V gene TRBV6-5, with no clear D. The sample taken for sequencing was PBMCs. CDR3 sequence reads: CASSYSMQASYEQYF. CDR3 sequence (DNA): TGTGCCAGCAGTTACTCGATGCAGGCCTCCTACGAGCAGTACTTC.